Listed here are 14 T cell receptor beta chains from one sample, sequenced in a study of cytomegalovirus exposure and HLA in healthy donors. The PCR used 60 Vbeta and 13 Jbeta primers. Profiled with immunoSEQ multiplex PCR; TCRdb holds only in-frame clones, not every one. The table lists about 120,000 clones, approximately 82% of them singletons. Sequenced sample: PBMCs. These receptors were taken from a man younger than 40 in good health and CMV-seropositive.

CDR3 DNA: TGTGCCAGCAGTTTAGGCGGGGGGGCTACAGATACGCAGTATTTT. This gives the protein CASSLGGGATDTQYF. The chain uses TRBV27 and TRBJ2-3; 9 nucleotides line up with TRBD2. The CDR3 is 15 amino acids. J lost 3 bases, V lost 2 bases, and 3 bases had no gene match. Germline-derived CDR1 and CDR2 are MNHEY and SMNVEV (reference sequence).

This clone occurred once. This chain connects TRBV7-2 to TRBJ2-1; 12 nucleotides match TRBD2. The CDR3 has 18 amino acids. From germline, CDR1 is SGHTA and CDR2 FQGNSA. Trimming cost V 1 base and J 8 bases; bases outside gene matches: 12. CDR3 DNA sequence: TGTGCCAGCAGCTTAGTGGGGCTAGCGGGGGGGCCAGGGTATGAGCAGTTCTTC. It yields the protein CASSLVGLAGGPGYEQFF.

V and J are TRBV7-2 and TRBJ2-2, with D possibly matching TRBD2 (5 bases). Germline loops: CDR1 SGHTA, CDR2 FQGNSA. The CDR3 is 14 residues long. Trimming removed 2 bases from V and 3 bases from J, with 7 bases in between. The CDR3 is CASSLFGDTGELFF. DNA of the CDR3: TGTGCCAGCAGCTTATTCGGGGACACCGGGGAGCTGTTTTTT.

Details on this clone: Other nucleotide sequences in the sample specify the same CDR3. The rearrangement uses TRBV5-8 and TRBJ1-6, with 10 bases aligning to TRBD1. Germline CDR1 reads SGHTS; CDR2 reads YDEGEE. The ends lost 0 bases at V and 4 bases at J; junction bases unmatched: 4. The CDR3 is 17 amino acids. The CDR3 here is CASSLETGGVYNSPLHF. As DNA, the CDR3 is TGTGCCAGCAGCTTGGAGACAGGGGGCGTGTATAATTCACCCCTCCACTTT.

The chain carries TRBV9 and TRBJ2-6; TRBD1 is a possible D gene (5 bases). Trimming took 6 bases from V and 4 from J, leaving 8 bases between them. The CDR3 is 13 residues long. CDR1 SGDLS and CDR2 YYNGEE come from the germline V gene. CDR3: CASTRVGANVLTF. CDR3 DNA sequence: TGTGCCAGCACCAGGGTGGGGGCCAACGTCCTGACTTTC.

The rearrangement links TRBV28 to TRBJ2-5, with TRBD2 matching over 12 bases. There are 16 residues in the CDR3. Germline-derived CDR1 and CDR2 are MDHEN and SYDVKM. After removal of 4 bases from V and 2 bases from J, the junction contained 5 bases not matched to a gene. In DNA form, the CDR3 reads TGTGCCAGCAGTTCCGGACTAGCGGGGTTACAAGAGACCCAGTACTTC. Encoded protein: CASSSGLAGLQETQYF.

The chain combines TRBV4-1 with TRBJ2-3, with 7 bases matching TRBD1. The CDR3 contains 16 residues. In germline, CDR1 is MGHRA, CDR2 YSYEKL. V lost 1 base and J lost 2; bases outside the gene matches: 6. This CDR3 is CASSQALTGDTDTQYF. In nucleotides, the CDR3 is TGCGCCAGCAGCCAAGCACTCACAGGGGACACAGATACGCAGTATTTT.

This chain uses TRBV14 with TRBJ1-5; a possible D gene is TRBD1 (6 bases). Germline V gene sequence: CDR1 SGHDN, CDR2 FVKESK. This CDR3 comprises 18 residues. V lost 3 bases and J lost 0, with 18 bases in between. The CDR3 region has the DNA TGTGCCAGCAGCCATGGCCTACACAGGGTTAATAGCAATCAGCCCCAGCATTTT. It codes for CASSHGLHRVNSNQPQHF.

The chain is built from TRBV10-3 and TRBJ1-1, with D possibly matching TRBD1 (5 bases). CDR3 length equals 15 residues. CDR1 and CDR2 from the germline V gene are ENHRY and SYGVKD. V was pared by 0 bases and J by 6 bases, with 14 bases between. The CDR3 sequence: CAISESGGSGPEAFF. The CDR3 DNA follows: TGTGCCATCAGTGAGTCGGGGGGATCGGGCCCTGAAGCTTTCTTT.

This sequence joins TRBV9 and TRBJ2-1; 8 bases line up with TRBD2. CDR3 size: 15 residues. The junction had 1 base not matched to a gene; V was cut back by 0 bases and J by 2 bases. The V gene's germline CDR1 is SGDLS and CDR2 YYNGEE. CDR3 in DNA: TGTGCCAGCAGCGTAGTAGCGGGGACCTACAATGAGCAGTTCTTC. This sequence encodes CASSVVAGTYNEQFF.

The chain recombines TRBV6-1 with TRBJ2-7; the D is unclear. The CDR3 extends over 13 amino acids. CDR1 and CDR2 (germline): MNHNS, SASEGT. Deletions cut 2 bases from V and 3 bases from J, with 8 bases between. Here the CDR3 DNA reads TGTGCCAGCAGTGAACGGTTCCTCTACGAGCAGTACTTC. Its protein is CASSERFLYEQYF.

The CDR3 nucleotides are TGTGCCAGCAGTCCCCTGGGTCGCATAGGGGGCTATGGCTACACCTTC. Translating it yields CASSPLGRIGGYGYTF. V and J are TRBV27 and TRBJ1-2; possibly TRBD1 for D (6 bases). CDR1 and CDR2 (germline): MNHEY, SMNVEV (reference sequence). The CDR3 sequence is 16 residues long. V was shortened by 5 bases and J by 4 bases, with 20 bases between the two germline ends.

The table lists this clone with a few counts. The chain links TRBV9 to TRBJ2-3; 9 bases align to TRBD2. Germline V gives CDR1 SGDLS, CDR2 YYNGEE. V lost 4 bases, J lost 4 bases, and 13 bases stayed unmatched. This CDR3 comprises 17 residues. The CDR3 spells CASSPQGAGGLPDTQYF. CDR3 nucleotides: TGTGCCAGCAGCCCTCAGGGAGCGGGGGGCCTGCCAGATACGCAGTATTTT.

The rearrangement joins TRBV7-9 to TRBJ2-5, with D possibly matching TRBD2 (5 bases). With 8 bases removed from V and 7 bases from J, the gap between germline ends came to 26 bases. CDR3 length: 16 amino acids. In germline, CDR1 is SEHNR, CDR2 FQNEAQ (reference sequence). CDR3 coding DNA: TGTGCCAGCGAGCGGCCGCACATCGAGGGCTACGGGACCCAGTACTTC. Its translation: CASERPHIEGYGTQYF.